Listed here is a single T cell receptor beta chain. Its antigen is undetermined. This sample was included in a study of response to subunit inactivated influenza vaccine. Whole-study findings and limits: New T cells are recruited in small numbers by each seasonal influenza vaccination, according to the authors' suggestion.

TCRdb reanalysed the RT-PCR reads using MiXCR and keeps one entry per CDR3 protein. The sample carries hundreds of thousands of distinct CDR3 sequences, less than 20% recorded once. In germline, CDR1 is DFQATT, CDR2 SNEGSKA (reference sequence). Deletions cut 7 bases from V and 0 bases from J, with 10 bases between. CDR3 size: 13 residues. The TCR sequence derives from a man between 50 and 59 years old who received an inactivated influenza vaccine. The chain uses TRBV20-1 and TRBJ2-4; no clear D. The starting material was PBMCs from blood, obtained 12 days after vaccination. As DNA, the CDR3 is TGCAGTGTTTTAGCTCTAGCCAAAAACATTCAGTACTTC. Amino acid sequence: CSVLALAKNIQYF.